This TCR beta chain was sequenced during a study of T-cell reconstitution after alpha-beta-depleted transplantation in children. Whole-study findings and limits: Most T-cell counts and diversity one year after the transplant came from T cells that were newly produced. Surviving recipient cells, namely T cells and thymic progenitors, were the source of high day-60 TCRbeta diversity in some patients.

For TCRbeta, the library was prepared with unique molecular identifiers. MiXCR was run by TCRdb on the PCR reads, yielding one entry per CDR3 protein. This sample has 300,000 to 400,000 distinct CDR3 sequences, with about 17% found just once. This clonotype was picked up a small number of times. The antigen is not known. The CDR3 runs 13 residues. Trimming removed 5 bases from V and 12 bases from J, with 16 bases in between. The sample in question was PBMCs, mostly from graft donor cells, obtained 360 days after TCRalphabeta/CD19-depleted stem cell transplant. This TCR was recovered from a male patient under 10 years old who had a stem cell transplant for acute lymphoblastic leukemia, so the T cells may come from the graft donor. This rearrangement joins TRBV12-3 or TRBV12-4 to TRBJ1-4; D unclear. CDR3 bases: TGTGCCAGCAGTCCCTCTTGGAGGGAGGAACTGTTTTTT. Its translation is CASSPSWREELFF.